This is a list of T cell receptor beta chains from one sample in a study of T cell repertoires in cytomegalovirus infection. Each CDR3 protein is one row after TCRdb ran MiXCR on the reads. This sample has about 530,000 distinct CDR3 sequences; about 25% occur once, and the top ten carry 13%. What was sequenced was PBMCs. The receptors stem from a human donor in good health (CMV status not recorded). Some clones in this sample may be carry-over from other donors' samples. The CDR3 runs from the conserved cysteine through the conserved F or W. A D gene is named only where the DNA matches it firmly. The listing skips clone size in some rows; elsewhere it reads once, few, many or a size class.

J | D | V | size | DNA | CDR3
TRBJ1-2 | NA | TRBV2 | NA | TGTGCCAGCCCCCCAAGGGACTATGGCTACACCTTC | CASPPRDYGYTF
TRBJ2-7 | TRBD1 | TRBV7-2 | many | TGTGCCAGCAGCAAGGGGACAGGGGGATCCTACGAGCAGTACTTC | CASSKGTGGSYEQYF
TRBJ1-1 | TRBD1 | TRBV9 | NA | TGTGCCAGCAGCGCCCAGGGGGCGGCCACTGAAGCTTTCTTT | CASSAQGAATEAFF
TRBJ1-5 | TRBD1 | TRBV7-2 | many | TGTGCCAGCAGCCCAGAGGGGGCAGCCAATCAGCCCCAGCATTTT | CASSPEGAANQPQHF
TRBJ2-2 | NA | TRBV7-9 | few | TGTGCCAGCAGCTTACCCCCCCACACCGGGGAGCTGTTTTTT | CASSLPPHTGELFF
TRBJ2-7 | NA | TRBV5-4 | NA | TGTGCCAGCAGCTTGGACCAACGAGGGGAGCAGTACTTC | CASSLDQRGEQYF
TRBJ2-4 | NA | TRBV6-5 | few | TGTGCCAGCAGTTACTCGGCAGCTCCCAAAAACATTCAGTACTTC | CASSYSAAPKNIQYF
TRBJ1-1 | TRBD1 | TRBV7-8 | many | TGTGCCAGCGGTATGACAGGGTCTGAAGCTTTCTTT | CASGMTGSEAFF
TRBJ1-5 | NA | TRBV5-6 | few | TGTGCCAGCAGCCGGTGGACGGGAAGCTTAGTTGGTCAGCCCCAGCATTTT | CASSRWTGSLVGQPQHF
TRBJ2-1 | NA | TRBV6-1 | many | TGTGCCAGCAACCTAGGACACCTTAGCTCCTACAATGAGCAGTTCTTC | CASNLGHLSSYNEQFF
TRBJ1-1 | NA | TRBV6-8 | NA | TGTGCCAGCAGTCGGGACAAAACGGGGGCTTTCTTT | CASSRDKTGAFF
TRBJ2-7 | NA | TRBV14 | NA | TGTGCCAGCAGCCAAGGGTCCGGACCCGGGAGAGCCTACGAGCAGTACTTC | CASSQGSGPGRAYEQYF
TRBJ1-6 | TRBD1 | TRBV4-1 | NA | TGCGCCAGCAGCCAAGTCGGGACAGGGGATGGCTCACCCCTCCACTTT | CASSQVGTGDGSPLHF
TRBJ2-6 | TRBD1 | TRBV2 | NA | TGTGCCAGCAAACAGGGGGCAAACGGGGCCAACGTCCTGACTTTC | CASKQGANGANVLTF
TRBJ2-3 | TRBD2 | TRBV7-6 | many | TGTGCCAGCAGCTCATTTCCTAGCGGGAGGCCAGATACGCAGTATTTT | CASSSFPSGRPDTQYF
TRBJ2-7 | NA | TRBV4-1 | few | TGCGCCAGCAGCCACGGAGGGGGACCGGCGTGGGAGCAGTACTTC | CASSHGGGPAWEQYF
TRBJ2-7 | NA | TRBV4-2 | few | TGTGCCAGCAGCCAAGAGACGTACTCCTACGAGCAGTACTTC | CASSQETYSYEQYF
TRBJ2-1 | TRBD2 | TRBV29-1 | once | TGCAGCGTTGCGCTACTAGCGGGGGTCTACAATGAGCAGTTCTTC | CSVALLAGVYNEQFF
TRBJ2-4 | TRBD2 | TRBV5-4 | NA | TGTGCCAGCAGCCCCGGGGGGAGTCGGGCCAACATTCAGTACTTC | CASSPGGSRANIQYF
TRBJ1-5 | NA | TRBV6-6 | few | TGTGCCAGCAGTCGACAGGAAAAGGGTCAGCCCCAGCATTTT | CASSRQEKGQPQHF
TRBJ2-1 | NA | TRBV18 | NA | TGTGCCAGCTCACCCGGTACGGGTAAATACAATGAGCAGTTCTTC | CASSPGTGKYNEQFF
TRBJ2-2 | NA | TRBV11-3 | NA | TGTGCCAGCAGCTTACAGGGGCGAAACGGGGAGCTGTTTTTT | CASSLQGRNGELFF
TRBJ1-2 | TRBD1 | TRBV6-2/TRBV6-3 | few | TGTGCCAGCATTCGCTCGGGACAGGGGAGAGGCTACACCTTC | CASIRSGQGRGYTF
TRBJ1-2 | NA | TRBV6-2/TRBV6-3 | few | TGTGCCAGCAGCATAGCCGGAAACTATGGCTACACCTTC | CASSIAGNYGYTF
TRBJ1-2 | NA | TRBV10-3 | NA | TGTGCCATCAGTGAGTCGAGAGGGGAAAGAGGCGGCTACACCTTC | CAISESRGERGGYTF
TRBJ2-5 | TRBD2 | TRBV3-1 | NA | TGTGCCAGCAGCCCAGGCGACGGGGAGGGGACCCAGTACTTC | CASSPGDGEGTQYF
TRBJ1-1 | NA | TRBV20-1 | few | TGCAGTGCTAGGGATCGGTATCCTCGGGCGCCTGAAGCTTTCTTT | CSARDRYPRAPEAFF
TRBJ2-3 | TRBD2 | TRBV7-2 | many | TGTGCCAGCAGCTTAGATGGACTAGCGATTTATACGCAGTATTTT | CASSLDGLAIYTQYF
TRBJ1-1 | NA | TRBV12-3/TRBV12-4 | NA | TGTGCCAGCAGTTTGATGGGTCAGGGAGCTTTCTTT | CASSLMGQGAFF
TRBJ2-3 | TRBD2 | TRBV12-3/TRBV12-4 | NA | TGTGCCAGCAGCCCCCTAGCGGGAGTTATAGATACGCAGTATTTT | CASSPLAGVIDTQYF
TRBJ2-1 | TRBD2 | TRBV7-2 | many | TGTGCCAGCAGATCCACGACTAGCGGGAGAGCCAATGAGCAGTTCTTC | CASRSTTSGRANEQFF
TRBJ1-3 | TRBD1 | TRBV29-1 | few | TGCAGCGCGGGACAGGCTGGAAACACCATATATTTT | CSAGQAGNTIYF
TRBJ2-7 | TRBD1 | TRBV7-2 | few | TGTGCCAGCAGCAGACGGACAGGCTCCTACGAGCAGTACTTC | CASSRRTGSYEQYF
TRBJ1-1 | NA | TRBV10-3 | NA | TGTGCCATCCGAACAGGGAACTCCGAAGCTTTCTTT | CAIRTGNSEAFF
TRBJ2-1 | NA | TRBV7-2 | many | TGTGCCAGCAGCTTGACTAGTAGGCAGTTCTTC | CASSLTSRQFF
TRBJ2-1 | TRBD2 | TRBV7-2 | many | TGTGCCAGCAGCCAGGCTAGCGGGAGGGCCCATGAGCAGTTCTTC | CASSQASGRAHEQFF
TRBJ2-5 | TRBD2 | TRBV7-2 | NA | TGTGCCACCAAGCGGGGCGGAGAGACCCAGTACTTC | CATKRGGETQYF
TRBJ1-4 | NA | TRBV12-3/TRBV12-4 | NA | TGTGCCAGCAGTAATAAGAATGAAAAACTGTTTTTT | CASSNKNEKLFF
TRBJ1-3 | NA | TRBV19 | NA | TGTGCCACCCGCGAGGGAGGCCGAAACACCATATATTTT | CATREGGRNTIYF
TRBJ2-1 | TRBD2 | TRBV20-1 | few | TGCAGTGCCATTAGACTAGCGGGAGGGCAGAATGAGCAGTTCTTC | CSAIRLAGGQNEQFF
TRBJ2-2 | NA | TRBV7-6 | NA | TGTGCCAGCGGGGGTGTCACCGGGGAGCTGTTTTTT | CASGGVTGELFF
TRBJ2-1 | TRBD1 | TRBV7-2 | NA | TGTACCAGCAGCTTCCGGGCCGGGACAGCGTACAATGAGCAGTTCTTC | CTSSFRAGTAYNEQFF
TRBJ2-5 | NA | TRBV10-3 | NA | TGTGCCATGCGTGGGGACTCCACGGGGGAGACCCAGTACTTC | CAMRGDSTGETQYF
TRBJ2-4 | NA | TRBV12-5 | few | TGTGCTAGTGGTTTGGACCCATGGGGGGGCCCCACGCAAAACATTCAGTACTTC | CASGLDPWGGPTQNIQYF
TRBJ2-3 | NA | TRBV7-2 | NA | TGTGCCAGCAGCTTATCGTCCAGCGGCTTCCTAGGAGATACGCAGTATTTT | CASSLSSSGFLGDTQYF
TRBJ2-3 | TRBD1 | TRBV7-2 | many | TGTGCCAGCAGCTTAGCGGGCCGGGACAGAAGAGGAGATACGCAGTATTTT | CASSLAGRDRRGDTQYF
TRBJ1-5 | TRBD1 | TRBV3-1 | few | TGTGCCAGCAGCCAAGGACAGGGGGATCAGCCCCAGCATTTT | CASSQGQGDQPQHF
TRBJ2-5 | TRBD2 | TRBV20-1 | NA | TGCAGTGCTTCACCTTTAGCGGGAGTCCCAGAGACCCAGTACTTC | CSASPLAGVPETQYF
TRBJ2-3 | TRBD2 | TRBV7-2 | few | TGTGCCAGCAGCTTAGTAGCGGGAGGAGGGGGCTACACAGATACGCAGTATTTT | CASSLVAGGGGYTDTQYF
TRBJ1-5 | NA | TRBV28 | few | TGTGCCAGCATGTCGGGACCGCCCCAGCATTTT | CASMSGPPQHF
TRBJ1-6 | TRBD1 | TRBV20-1 | NA | TGCAGTGCTAGAGTAACAGGGGTGAATTCACCCCTCCACTTT | CSARVTGVNSPLHF
TRBJ2-2 | NA | TRBV30 | NA | TGTGCCTGGAGTGAGCCCGGGGAGCTGTTTTTT | CAWSEPGELFF
TRBJ2-7 | NA | TRBV28 | NA | TGTGCCAGCAGTTTAACAGCTAACTACGAGCAGTACTTC | CASSLTANYEQYF
TRBJ1-2 | NA | TRBV11-3 | few | TGTGCCAGCAGCTTAAGGGAAAGACTATACTTC | CASSLRERLYF